These 22 T cell receptor beta chains were sequenced from one sample in a study of T cell clones after liver transplantation. TCRdb's copy holds only in-frame clones and misses some; the assay was immunoSEQ multiplex PCR. The table shows 95,000 to 110,000 clones, with roughly four fifths occurring only once. The source material was CD4+ T cells from blood, sampled before liver transplant. Receptors were obtained from a human donor who received a liver transplant.

This chain connects TRBV19 to TRBJ1-3, with D uncertain. This CDR3 is built from 14 residues. Germline V gives CDR1 LNHDA, CDR2 SQIVND (reference sequence). With 6 bases removed from V and 4 bases from J, the gap between germline ends came to 13 bases. CDR3 nucleotide sequence: TGTGCCAGTAGCGACCCCGGGAGAGGAAACACCATATATTTT. Its translation is CASSDPGRGNTIYF.

This chain connects TRBV5-1 to TRBJ2-7, with D unresolved. Germline CDR1 and CDR2: SGHRS and YFSETQ. This CDR3 region has 15 residues. Trimming stripped 0 bases from V and 4 bases from J, with 14 bases between. CDR3 DNA sequence: TGCGCCAGCAGCTTGGGGGCCTCCGAGACATACGAGCAGTACTTC. Its protein is CASSLGASETYEQYF.

The rearrangement links TRBV6-5 to TRBJ2-7; 10 nucleotides agree with TRBD1. J gave up 3 bases and V 5 bases, and 4 bases lay outside the gene matches. CDR1 and CDR2 (germline): MNHEY, SVGAGI. This CDR3 spans 14 amino acids. The CDR3 loop reads CASSKGQGIYEQYF. The CDR3 coding sequence is TGTGCCAGCAGTAAGGGACAGGGGATCTACGAGCAGTACTTC.

This clone was counted only a few times. V is TRBV5-4 and J is TRBJ2-2, with 9 bases that match TRBD2. After removal of 0 bases from V and 5 bases from J, the junction contained 8 bases not matched to a gene. The CDR3 covers 17 residues. Germline assignment: CDR1 SGHNT and CDR2 YYREEE (reference sequence). The CDR3 DNA sequence: TGTGCCAGCAGCTTGGCGGGTAGCGGGAGTATTACCGGGGAGCTGTTTTTT. Its translation is CASSLAGSGSITGELFF.

V is TRBV28 and J is TRBJ2-7, with D perhaps TRBD1 (6 bases). Trimming took 3 bases from V and 9 from J, leaving 18 bases between them. The CDR3 has 14 amino acids. CDR1 and CDR2 from the germline V gene are MDHEN and SYDVKM. CDR3 nucleotides: TGTGCCAGCAGTTTCCACAGGGAAAGGACCGCGCAGTACTTC. Protein product: CASSFHRERTAQYF. Variable domain in full (rest from reference TRBV28 and TRBJ2-7): DVKVTQSSRYLVKRTGEKVFLECVQDMDHENMFWYRQDPGLGLRLIYFSYDVKMKEKGDIPEGYSVSREKKERFSLILESASTNQTSMYLCASSFHRERTAQYFGPGTRLTVT.

This clone was seen only a few times. V usage is TRBV23-1 and J usage is TRBJ2-1; 9 nucleotides match TRBD1. TRBV23-1 is noted as an ORF with a role that remains uncertain. Unmatched junction bases numbered 10, after V lost 0 bases and J lost 7 bases. The CDR3 has 17 residues. This CDR3 reads CASSQSRDRENLNEQFF. In DNA form, the CDR3 reads TGCGCCAGCAGTCAATCGCGGGACAGGGAAAATTTGAATGAGCAGTTCTTC.

V and J are TRBV4-3 and TRBJ2-5; 13 positions match TRBD2. CDR1 is LGHNA, CDR2 YSLEER, per germline. The V and J ends lost 4 bases and 0 bases, in that order; junction bases with no gene match: 2. This CDR3 has 16 amino acids. Here the CDR3 reads CASSLGTSGDQETQYF. Here the CDR3 DNA reads TGCGCCAGCAGCCTGGGGACTAGCGGGGACCAAGAGACCCAGTACTTC.

The sample holds a few counts of this clone. This chain uses TRBV27 with TRBJ2-7, with D possibly being TRBD2 (6 bases). With 5 bases removed from V and 4 bases from J, the gap between germline ends came to 12 bases. This CDR3 comprises 13 residues. Germline V gene lookup returns CDR1 MNHEY and CDR2 SMNVEV (reference sequence). CDR3: CASSRREQYEQYF. CDR3 nucleotide sequence: TGTGCCAGCAGTCGCCGGGAGCAGTACGAGCAGTACTTC.

In this sample, this clone turned up a few times. V is TRBV9 and J is TRBJ1-2; tentative D call: TRBD1 (6 bases). The germline V and J ends were trimmed by 4 bases and 6 bases, with 16 bases remaining between them. In germline, CDR1 is SGDLS, CDR2 YYNGEE. The CDR3 sequence is 14 residues long. CDR3 bases: TGTGCCAGCAGCACCGAACAGGGTCCTCATGGCTACACCTTC. Encoded protein: CASSTEQGPHGYTF.

The chain has TRBV29-1 and TRBJ2-5, with D maybe TRBD1 (6 bases). The CDR3 is 12 residues long. CDR1 SQVTM and CDR2 ANQGSEA come from the germline V gene. V gave up 7 bases and J gave up 5 bases, with 14 bases separating them. CDR3 coding DNA: TGCAGCGCCCTACAGGGCCGGGAGACCCAGTACTTC. Amino acid sequence: CSALQGRETQYF.

This chain joins TRBV7-9 and TRBJ2-5; 11 nucleotides align to TRBD1. Looked up from germline, CDR1 is SEHNR and CDR2 is FQNEAQ (reference sequence). This CDR3 is built from 16 residues. J gave up 5 bases and V 3 bases, and 8 bases lay outside the gene matches. CDR3 bases: TGTGCCAGCAGCTTCGATGGACAGGGGGCACGGGAGACCCAGTACTTC. Translation: CASSFDGQGARETQYF.

The chain recombines TRBV11-3 with TRBJ2-7, with D possibly being TRBD1 (5 bases). The V end lost 2 bases, the J end lost 5 bases, and 13 bases lay between the germline ends. Germline-derived CDR1 and CDR2 are SGHNT and YENEEA. The CDR3 covers 14 residues. The DNA for the CDR3 is TGTGCCAGCAGCTTACAGGGTCCAGGAAACGAGCAGTACTTC. Encoded protein: CASSLQGPGNEQYF.

This clone was picked up a small number of times. The rearrangement links TRBV7-3 to TRBJ2-7, with D hard to call. This CDR3 is 13 amino acids long. CDR1 SGHTA and CDR2 FQGTGA come from the germline V gene. Trimming stripped 1 base from V and 2 bases from J, with 6 bases between. CDR3 loop: CASSLRQTYEQYF. The CDR3 nucleotides read TGTGCCAGCAGCTTAAGGCAGACCTACGAGCAGTACTTC.

The chain couples TRBV6-5 to TRBJ2-7, with 9 nucleotides matching TRBD2. Losses at the gene ends were 5 bases for V and 3 bases for J; bases not matched to a gene: 8. Germline lookup yields CDR1 MNHEY and CDR2 SVGAGI. The CDR3 contains 15 residues. The CDR3 DNA is TGTGCCAGCAGTCCCCGTCTAGCGGGATTCTACGAGCAGTACTTC. Translation: CASSPRLAGFYEQYF.

The V gene is TRBV7-3, the J gene TRBJ2-6, with D tentatively TRBD1 (5 bases). Trimming cost V 0 bases and J 2 bases, with 8 bases left between them. CDR3 length: 16 residues. The germline gives CDR1 SGHTA, CDR2 FQGTGA. The CDR3 loop is CASSLTGRAGANVLTF. The DNA for the CDR3 is TGTGCCAGCAGCTTAACGGGGCGAGCTGGGGCCAACGTCCTGACTTTC.

CDR3 amino acids: CASSPDRKETQYF. DNA of the CDR3: TGTGCCAGCTCACCGGACAGAAAAGAGACCCAGTACTTC. This chain joins TRBV18 and TRBJ2-5; tentative D call: TRBD1 (6 bases). V was clipped by 3 bases and J by 3 bases, with 8 bases between them. The length of the CDR3 is 13 residues. CDR1 and CDR2 from the germline V gene are KGHSH and LQKENI.

This clone came up a few times. This sequence joins TRBV7-2 and TRBJ1-5, with D hard to call. Germline loops: CDR1 SGHTA, CDR2 FQGNSA. Trimming shortened V by 4 bases and J by 4 bases, and 5 bases separated the two germline ends. This CDR3 comprises 12 residues. In DNA, the CDR3 is TGTGCCAGCAGCTATTCGAATCAGCCCCAGCATTTT. The encoded protein is CASSYSNQPQHF.

This clone was picked up a small number of times. The chain has TRBV4-3 and TRBJ2-3; 9 bases are a match to TRBD2. The germline V gene has CDR1 LGHNA and CDR2 YSLEER. This CDR3 spans 16 amino acids. V shed 3 bases, J shed 2 bases, and the junction held 6 bases outside the gene matches. CDR3 DNA: TGCGCCAGCAGCCATGCCAGGACTAGCGCCACAGATACGCAGTATTTT. Encoded protein: CASSHARTSATDTQYF.

This clone has a single count. V and J are TRBV4-1 and TRBJ2-7; D is perhaps TRBD1 (5 bases). Germline CDR1 is MGHRA and CDR2 is YSYEKL. The CDR3 is 12 amino acids. V was clipped by 4 bases and J by 7 bases, with 11 bases between them. This CDR3 is CASSPTGREQYF. CDR3 DNA sequence: TGCGCCAGCAGCCCCACAGGCAGAGAGCAGTACTTC.

The J gene is TRBJ2-1, the V gene TRBV7-3; the match to TRBD1 covers 8 bases. Trimming removed 5 bases from V and 7 bases from J; junction bases left unmatched: 4. Looked up from germline, CDR1 is SGHTA and CDR2 is FQGTGA. The length of the CDR3 is 13 residues. The CDR3 region has the DNA TGTGCCAGCAGCCCGGACAGGGTAAATGAGCAGTTCTTC. Its protein product is CASSPDRVNEQFF. Filled out from reference TRBV7-3 and TRBJ2-1, the complete variable domain reads GAGVSQTPSNKVTEKGKYVELRCDPISGHTALYWYRQSLGQGPEFLIYFQGTGAADDSGLPNDRFFAVRPEGSVSTLKIQRTERGDSAVYLCASSPDRVNEQFFGPGTRLTVL.

The chain couples TRBV2 to TRBJ2-5; 7 bases are a match to TRBD2. The DNA end lines up better with TRBJ2-7; the J call may be wrong. Germline V gene sequence: CDR1 SNHLY, CDR2 FYNNEI. CDR3 length: 16 amino acids. CDR3 in amino acids: CASSPSTSQSSYEQYF. The CDR3 DNA follows: TGTGCCAGCAGTCCATCGACTAGCCAGAGCTCCTACGAGCAGTACTTC.

The chain carries TRBV7-2 and TRBJ2-7; D not resolved. The CDR3 length is 11 residues. CDR1 is SGHTA, CDR2 FQGNSA, per germline. V lost 4 bases, J lost 3 bases, and 4 bases lay in between. The CDR3 region is CASSSLYEQYF. Written as DNA, the CDR3 is TGTGCCAGCAGCTCCCTCTACGAGCAGTACTTC. The variable domain in full, with the rest retrieved from reference TRBV7-2 and TRBJ2-7, is GAGVSQSPSNKVTEKGKDVELRCDPISGHTALYWYRQSLGQGLEFLIYFQGNSAPDKSGLPSDRFSAERTGGSVSTLTIQRTQQEDSAVYLCASSSLYEQYFGPGTRLTVT.